Each of the 28 T cell receptor beta chains below was sequenced from the same sample in a study of CD8+ T cells in alopecia areata. Reverse transcribed after extraction, RNA yielded cDNA as the sequencing template. The assay was immunoSEQ multiplex PCR, and TCRdb's table has in-frame clones only and misses some. The sample has about 130,000 clones, 45% to 60% seen once; the top ten hold roughly 4.8%. The starting material was CD4+ T cells sorted from blood, obtained at week 0. All receptors derive from a human donor with alopecia areata.

J is TRBJ2-2 and V is TRBV7-2, with D perhaps assigned TRBD1 or TRBD2 (5 bases each). Trimming took 6 bases from V and 0 from J, leaving 14 bases between them. CDR3 length: 16 residues. Germline CDR1 is SGHTA and CDR2 is FQGNSA. The CDR3, as DNA: TGTGCCAGCAGGGGAACCGGGACGACGAACACCGGGGAGCTGTTTTTT. Its translation: CASRGTGTTNTGELFF.

This clone showed up just once. The V and J genes are TRBV7-2 and TRBJ1-5, with a possible D match to TRBD1 (5 bases). Germline V gives CDR1 SGHTA, CDR2 FQGNSA. The V and J ends lost 4 bases and 3 bases respectively, with 10 bases between them. The CDR3 is 14 residues long. The CDR3: CASSSGRSNQPQHF. The CDR3 DNA follows: TGTGCCAGCAGCTCGGGACGGTCCAATCAGCCCCAGCATTTT.

The chain uses TRBV7-2 and TRBJ1-5, with D uncertain. The CDR3 has 12 residues. The germline CDR1 and CDR2 sequences are SGHTA and FQGNSA. V lost 1 base and J 7 bases, leaving 5 bases between the germline ends. The CDR3 here is CASSLDEQPQHF. CDR3 DNA: TGTGCCAGCAGCTTAGATGAACAGCCCCAGCATTTT.

The chain combines TRBV7-2 with TRBJ2-1, with TRBD2 identical over 7 bases. There are 17 residues in the CDR3. After removal of 1 base from V and 3 bases from J, the junction contained 9 bases not matched to a gene. CDR1 SGHTA and CDR2 FQGNSA come from the germline V gene. CDR3 loop: CASSLVSSGKLYNEQFF. The CDR3 DNA is TGTGCCAGCAGCTTAGTGTCCAGCGGGAAGCTCTACAATGAGCAGTTCTTC.

Here the CDR3 DNA reads TGTGCCAGCAGCTTAGCTTTGGGACTAGCGGGAGCAAAGGTCAATGAGCAGTTCTTC. Protein product: CASSLALGLAGAKVNEQFF. The V and J genes are TRBV7-2 and TRBJ2-1; 14 bases match TRBD2. The ends lost 0 bases at V and 6 bases at J; junction bases unmatched: 10. CDR1 and CDR2 from the germline V gene are SGHTA and FQGNSA. CDR3 length: 19 residues.

The genes are TRBV28 and TRBJ2-7; TRBD2 aligns across 9 bases. CDR1 MDHEN and CDR2 SYDVKM come from the germline V gene. This CDR3 is built from 15 residues. V was pared by 9 bases and J by 2 bases, with 11 bases of the junction left unmatched. The CDR3 loop is CASSRLAATAYEQYF. The CDR3 region has the DNA TGTGCCAGTTCGAGACTAGCGGCGACCGCCTACGAGCAGTACTTC.

The chain employs TRBV9 and TRBJ1-1; D is possibly TRBD1 (6 bases). The V gene lost 0 bases and the J gene lost 8 bases, with 11 bases spanning the gap. Germline V gene data show CDR1 as SGDLS and CDR2 as YYNGEE. The CDR3 is 13 amino acids. CDR3 region: CASSVDRVGEAFF. CDR3 DNA: TGTGCCAGCAGCGTAGACAGGGTCGGGGAAGCTTTCTTT.

V and J are TRBV19 and TRBJ2-7, with 7 positions matching TRBD1. V lost 5 bases to trimming and J lost 2 bases; unmatched junction nucleotides: 6. The CDR3 spans 14 residues. Germline-derived CDR1 and CDR2 are LNHDA and SQIVND (reference sequence). The CDR3 sequence is CASSDTGTAYEQYF. The CDR3 nucleotides are TGTGCCAGTAGTGATACCGGGACAGCCTACGAGCAGTACTTC.

The rearrangement links TRBV7-2 to TRBJ1-5, with D unresolved. This CDR3 contains 15 residues. V was cut by 2 bases and J by 0 bases, with 8 bases left in between. The germline V gene encodes CDR1 SGHTA and CDR2 FQGNSA. As DNA, the CDR3 is TGTGCCAGCAGCTTAATGGGAGATAGCAATCAGCCCCAGCATTTT. The encoded protein is CASSLMGDSNQPQHF.

This clone was recorded a few times. The chain couples TRBV4-1 to TRBJ2-3, with TRBD1 matching over 10 bases. Trimming removed 4 bases from V and 2 bases from J; junction bases left unmatched: 6. The length of the CDR3 is 16 residues. In germline, CDR1 is MGHRA, CDR2 YSYEKL. Here the CDR3 reads CASSPGQGVYTDTQYF. CDR3 sequence (DNA): TGCGCCAGCAGCCCAGGACAGGGGGTCTACACAGATACGCAGTATTTT.

A word on this clone: One end of the junction fails to match germline, which may point to a read error. In DNA form, the CDR3 reads TGCGCCAGCAGCCTCGGAACCGACAAACACTTC. Translating it yields CASSLGTDKHF. The V and J genes are TRBV5-1 and TRBJ2-4; D uncertain. Germline V gene data show CDR1 as SGHRS and CDR2 as YFSETQ. The CDR3 is 11 amino acids.

The chain has TRBV18 and TRBJ2-3, with D possibly matching TRBD2 (6 bases). The germline CDR1 and CDR2 sequences are KGHSH and LQKENI. This CDR3 comprises 17 residues. V dropped 0 bases and J dropped 4 bases, with 17 bases sitting between them. The DNA for the CDR3 is TGTGCCAGCTCACCACCGAATAGGGACTGGTTCGCAGATACGCAGTATTTT. It codes for CASSPPNRDWFADTQYF.

The J gene is TRBJ2-1, the V gene TRBV4-3, with D maybe TRBD2 (6 bases). Germline-derived CDR1 and CDR2 are LGHNA and YSLEER. The ends were cut back, 1 base at V and 7 bases at J, with 11 bases in the middle. CDR3 length: 14 amino acids. The CDR3 loop reads CASSQAGGRNEQFF. The DNA of the CDR3 is TGCGCCAGCAGCCAAGCCGGGGGTAGGAATGAGCAGTTCTTC.

This clone occurred a few times. The chain has TRBV7-9 and TRBJ1-1; TRBD1 matches at 9 bases. The CDR3 is made up of 16 amino acids. Germline V gene lookup returns CDR1 SEHNR and CDR2 FQNEAQ (reference sequence). The junction had 4 bases not matched to a gene; V was cut back by 1 base and J by 1 base. The CDR3 here is CASSLDPGQGNTEAFF. CDR3 DNA sequence: TGTGCCAGCAGCTTAGACCCGGGACAGGGGAACACTGAAGCTTTCTTT.

Points on this clone: Other DNA sequences in the sample encode the same CDR3. The chain recombines TRBV5-1 with TRBJ2-5; D call uncertain. CDR1 is SGHRS, CDR2 YFSETQ, per germline. The germline V and J ends were trimmed by 2 bases and 3 bases, with 8 bases remaining between them. This CDR3 comprises 13 residues. CDR3 bases: TGCGCCAGCAGCTTATCTGGGGAAGAGACCCAGTACTTC. This translates into CASSLSGEETQYF.

The chain recombines TRBV7-2 with TRBJ1-5; D is ambiguous. Trimming took 1 base from V and 2 from J, leaving 6 bases between them. This CDR3 is 14 amino acids long. Germline values: CDR1 SGHTA, CDR2 FQGNSA. DNA for the CDR3: TGTGCCAGCAGCTTAGGTAGTGGCAATCAGCCCCAGCATTTT. Translation gives CASSLGSGNQPQHF.

This chain joins TRBV10-3 and TRBJ2-7, with 10 bases that match TRBD1. J gave up 3 bases and V 2 bases, and 4 bases lay outside the gene matches. The CDR3 is made up of 15 amino acids. The germline V gene encodes CDR1 ENHRY and CDR2 SYGVKD. The CDR3 bases are TGTGCCATCAGTGAGCAGGGACAGGGGATCTACGAGCAGTACTTC. Its protein is CAISEQGQGIYEQYF.

The rearrangement links TRBV6-1 to TRBJ2-2; the D is unclear. The CDR3 contains 14 residues. Deletions cut 3 bases from V and 3 bases from J, with 8 bases between. Germline V gene lookup returns CDR1 MNHNS and CDR2 SASEGT. As DNA, the CDR3 is TGTGCCAGCAGTGACCCCAGATACACCGGGGAGCTGTTTTTT. Protein: CASSDPRYTGELFF.

As to this clone: Its ends do not fully match the called genes, so a read error is possible. This CDR3 reads CASSLDGGPNF. Here the CDR3 DNA reads TGTGCCAGCAGTTTAGACGGGGGGCCCAACTTC. V is TRBV28 and J is TRBJ2-7, with a possible D match to TRBD2 (7 bases). This CDR3 is 11 amino acids long. Germline loops: CDR1 MDHEN, CDR2 SYDVKM.

A word on this clone: Other nucleotide sequences in the sample specify the same CDR3. This chain uses TRBV29-1 with TRBJ1-1; D gene uncertain. With 7 bases removed from V and 2 bases from J, the gap between germline ends came to 5 bases. The CDR3 length is 10 residues. Germline V gene sequence: CDR1 SQVTM, CDR2 ANQGSEA. CDR3 in amino acids: CSALNTEAFF. CDR3 nucleotides: TGCAGCGCCCTTAACACTGAAGCTTTCTTT.

The V call is TRBV2, the J call TRBJ1-2; 8 nucleotides match TRBD1. Germline loops: CDR1 SNHLY, CDR2 FYNNEI. The CDR3 sequence is 13 residues long. Trimming cost V 6 bases and J 7 bases; bases outside gene matches: 7. CDR3 nucleotide sequence: TGTGCCAGCAGGTCGGACAGGGAGGGTGGCTACACCTTC. Amino acids: CASRSDREGGYTF.

This chain joins TRBV2 and TRBJ1-1; possible D gene TRBD1, 5 bases. This CDR3 is built from 14 residues. From germline, CDR1 is SNHLY and CDR2 FYNNEI. Trimming shortened V by 6 bases and J by 10 bases, and 21 bases separated the two germline ends. CDR3 loop: CASSADSFIIPAFF. As DNA, the CDR3 is TGTGCCAGCAGCGCCGACAGCTTTATCATCCCAGCTTTCTTT. Together with reference TRBV2 and TRBJ1-1, the CDR3 gives the full variable domain: EPEVTQTPSHQVTQMGQEVILRCVPISNHLYFYWYRQILGQKVEFLVSFYNNEISEKSEIFDDQFSVERPDGSNFTLKIRSTKLEDSAMYFCASSADSFIIPAFFGQGTRLTVV.

The CDR3 nucleotides are TGTGCCAGCAGACTAGCGGGGGGCACCGGGGAGCTGTTTTTT. Translated: CASRLAGGTGELFF. The V call is TRBV15, the J call TRBJ2-2, with 13 bases fitting TRBD2. The CDR3 loop spans 14 amino acids. The germline V gene encodes CDR1 LNHNV and CDR2 YYDKDF (reference sequence). With 10 bases clipped from V and 4 bases from J, the junction kept 3 bases outside the gene matches.

This clone was counted a single time. The gene calls are TRBV7-3 and TRBJ2-2, with a weak D call TRBD2 (6 bases). CDR3 length: 15 amino acids. In germline, CDR1 is SGHTA, CDR2 FQGTGA. V gave up 5 bases and J gave up 4 bases, with 14 bases separating them. The CDR3 DNA follows: TGTGCCAGCAGCCCCCTGGACGGGGGCACCGGGGAGCTGTTTTTT. This encodes CASSPLDGGTGELFF.

This clone was detected a few times. The chain carries TRBV7-2 and TRBJ2-2, with D unresolved. The CDR3 is made up of 12 amino acids. Germline assignment: CDR1 SGHTA and CDR2 FQGNSA. V lost 5 bases and J 3 bases, leaving 4 bases between the germline ends. CDR3 nucleotide sequence: TGTGCCAGCAGCACCTACACCGGGGAGCTGTTTTTT. As protein: CASSTYTGELFF.

The chain uses TRBV5-1 and TRBJ2-7; 9 positions match TRBD1. This CDR3 has 15 amino acids. Looked up from germline, CDR1 is SGHRS and CDR2 is YFSETQ. J lost 5 bases, V lost 5 bases, and 11 bases had no gene match. CDR3 region: CASRVTGGGSNEQYF. In DNA form, the CDR3 reads TGCGCCAGCAGGGTAACAGGGGGCGGTTCGAACGAGCAGTACTTC.

This chain joins TRBV18 and TRBJ2-7; 13 bases line up with TRBD2. V gave up 2 bases and J gave up 10 bases; unmatched junction bases: 8. CDR1 and CDR2 from the germline V gene are KGHSH and LQKENI. The CDR3 covers 15 residues. CDR3 DNA sequence: TGTGCCAGCTCACCAGGAACTAGCGGGAGGGCGGAACAGTACTTC. It specifies CASSPGTSGRAEQYF.

V usage is TRBV5-1 and J usage is TRBJ2-2, with D perhaps matching TRBD1 (6 bases). Germline V lookup: CDR1 SGHRS, CDR2 YFSETQ. Trimming pared 6 bases from V and 4 bases from J, leaving 16 bases between. This CDR3 spans 15 amino acids. This CDR3 is CASIVTRGTTGELFF. CDR3 in DNA: TGCGCCAGCATTGTTACGAGGGGGACCACCGGGGAGCTGTTTTTT.